The rows below give T cell receptor beta chains drawn from one sample of a study of shared clonotypes between healthy human individuals. Profiled with immunoSEQ multiplex PCR; TCRdb holds only in-frame clones, not every one. The sample has some 2,000,000 clones, roughly 94% seen once. Sequencing used naive CD4+ T cells sorted from blood. The receptor source for this set is a man younger than 35 in good health. Each CDR3 is given with its conserved first and last residue. A D gene is named only where the DNA matches it firmly. Expanded clones are given a class, and other clones once, few, many or no size at all.

cdr3_nt cdr3_aa j_call v_call clone_size d_call
TGTGCCAGCAGCATTGGGGGGCTCGGAAACACCATATATTTT CASSIGGLGNTIYF TRBJ1-3 TRBV7-2 NA NA
TGTGCCAGCAGCTTGGGCAGGGCGAACACTGAAGCTTTCTTT CASSLGRANTEAFF TRBJ1-1 TRBV7-9 NA NA
TGCGCCAGCAGCCAAGGCCCCCGAGTCCACGGCTCCTACGAGCAGTACTTC CASSQGPRVHGSYEQYF TRBJ2-7 TRBV4-1 NA NA
TGTGCCAGCAGTCCGAGCCGACTAAAAACCGGGGAGCTGTTTTTT CASSPSRLKTGELFF TRBJ2-2 TRBV2 NA NA
TGCGCCAGCAACCGGGGAGAGCCTGGAAACACCATATATTTT CASNRGEPGNTIYF TRBJ1-3 TRBV5-1 NA NA
TGTGCCATCGGGAGCTCCTACAATGAGCAGTTCTTC CAIGSSYNEQFF TRBJ2-1 TRBV10-3 NA NA
TGTGCCAGCTCACCCCTTAGCGGGAGTACTCCCCACGAGCAGTACTTC CASSPLSGSTPHEQYF TRBJ2-7 TRBV18 NA TRBD2
TGTGCCAGCAGACTAGCTTCGGATACGCAGTATTTT CASRLASDTQYF TRBJ2-3 TRBV6-1 NA NA
TGTGCCTCCCTTAAGGCCGAATCTTTTTATGGCTACACCTTC CASLKAESFYGYTF TRBJ1-2 TRBV30 NA NA
TGTGCCATCAGTGAGCATGCGACCCAAGAGACCCAGTACTTC CAISEHATQETQYF TRBJ2-5 TRBV10-3 NA NA
TGCGCCAGCAGTGAGTCCGGGCTGGACGAGCAGTACTTC CASSESGLDEQYF TRBJ2-7 TRBV10-1 once NA
TGTGCCAGCAGTTACTCCCGGACAGGGATTACCTACGAGCAGTACTTC CASSYSRTGITYEQYF TRBJ2-7 TRBV6-6 NA TRBD1
TGTGCCACAAAAAGCACCAGGGCAGCTTTCTTT CATKSTRAAFF TRBJ1-1 TRBV6-5 NA NA
TGTGCCAGCATCAGAGGACAGGGAGCGAACACCGGGGAGCTGTTTTTT CASIRGQGANTGELFF TRBJ2-2 TRBV6-6 NA TRBD1
TGTGCCAGCAGCCCCGCTAGGTTCGGCAAAAACATTCAGTACTTC CASSPARFGKNIQYF TRBJ2-4 TRBV7-8 NA NA
TGCGCCAGCAGCCTAGGCGGGGACACTGAAGCTTTCTTT CASSLGGDTEAFF TRBJ1-1 TRBV5-1 NA NA
TGTGCCAGCAGCTTCCAAGAGACCCAGTACTTC CASSFQETQYF TRBJ2-5 TRBV11-2 few NA
TGCGCCAGCAGCCAAGTCTGGGGAGGGACTAATGAAAAACTGTTTTTT CASSQVWGGTNEKLFF TRBJ1-4 TRBV4-1 NA NA
TGTGCCAGCAGTGCGCGGGAGACGACCGGGGAGCTGTTTTTT CASSARETTGELFF TRBJ2-2 TRBV2 NA TRBD2
TGTGCCAGCAGCTTAGCCGATGCAGGGGGAAACACCATATATTTT CASSLADAGGNTIYF TRBJ1-3 TRBV11-2 NA NA
TGTGCCAGCAGCGCCGACTCGGCTGAAGCTTTCTTT CASSADSAEAFF TRBJ1-1 TRBV9 NA NA
TGTGCCAGCAGTTACTCGGGGGCGCAGTTCTTC CASSYSGAQFF TRBJ2-1 TRBV6-5 NA NA
TGTGCCAGCAGTCAACCGGGATCAACTAATGAAAAACTGTTTTTT CASSQPGSTNEKLFF TRBJ1-4 TRBV7-8 NA NA
TGTGCCTGGTGCAGGGACTACGAGCAGTACTTC CAWCRDYEQYF TRBJ2-7 TRBV30 NA NA
TGCGCCAGCAGCTTGGGACAGGGGGCTGAGACCCAGTACTTC CASSLGQGAETQYF TRBJ2-5 TRBV5-1 NA TRBD1
TGTGCCAGCAGCTTGGATTGGGACCGGGACTCTGGGGCCCAGTACTTC CASSLDWDRDSGAQYF TRBJ2-5 TRBV5-6 NA NA
TGTGCCATCAGTCCATTTAGCGGAGTCAACACCGGGGAGCTGTTTTTT CAISPFSGVNTGELFF TRBJ2-2 TRBV10-3 once NA
TGTGCCAGCAGTGAAGCGCTTCGGGGGGATGAAGCTTTCTTT CASSEALRGDEAFF TRBJ1-1 TRBV6-1 NA NA
TGTGCCATCAGTGGTATTGGTTCTGGGGGCGCCTGCACCTTC CAISGIGSGGACTF TRBJ1-2 TRBV10-3 NA NA
TGTGCCAGCAGTTCCACTACCGACAGGGTAGGAGGCTACACCTTC CASSSTTDRVGGYTF TRBJ1-2 TRBV6-5 many TRBD1
TGTGCCAGTAGTATGCCCCGGGGGGTTCACTATGGCTACACCTTC CASSMPRGVHYGYTF TRBJ1-2 TRBV19 NA NA
TGTGCCAGCTCACCAGCGCTAGCGGACCCCTACGAGCAGTACTTC CASSPALADPYEQYF TRBJ2-7 TRBV18 NA TRBD2
TGTGCCTGGAGAGCCGGGACAGGGGGAGAGGATAGCAATCAGCCCCAGCATTTT CAWRAGTGGEDSNQPQHF TRBJ1-5 TRBV30 NA TRBD1
TGTGCCAGCAGCCCTGACACCACAGATACGCAGTATTTT CASSPDTTDTQYF TRBJ2-3 TRBV5-4 few NA
TGTGCCAGCAGTGACAGTTTAGCCAAAAACATTCAGTACTTC CASSDSLAKNIQYF TRBJ2-4 TRBV6-6 NA NA
TGTGCCAGTTCGGGACTAGCGGCTTACAATGAGCAGTTCTTC CASSGLAAYNEQFF TRBJ2-1 TRBV14 once TRBD2
TGTGCCAGCAGCCTAACTAGTCGCACAGATACGCAGTATTTT CASSLTSRTDTQYF TRBJ2-3 TRBV7-9 NA NA
TGTGCCAGCAGCTCCGCCCGCCAAGAGACCCAGTACTTC CASSSARQETQYF TRBJ2-5 TRBV7-8 NA NA
TGTGCCAGCTCACCAGGGGAAGGTACTGAAGCTTTCTTT CASSPGEGTEAFF TRBJ1-1 TRBV18 once NA
TGTGCCAGCAGTGGCGACAACCCGAGCAATCAGCCCCAGCATTTT CASSGDNPSNQPQHF TRBJ1-5 TRBV2 NA NA
TGCGCCAGCAGCTTGGAGGGCGCAGCCTACAATGAGCAGTTCTTC CASSLEGAAYNEQFF TRBJ2-1 TRBV5-1 NA NA
TGTGCCAGCAGGATAAGCTATAATTCACCCCTCCACTTT CASRISYNSPLHF TRBJ1-6 TRBV6-1 NA NA
TGTGCCAGCAGGGCACAGCCGGCGGGCAACGGGGAGCTGTTTTTT CASRAQPAGNGELFF TRBJ2-2 TRBV2 once NA
TGTGCCAGCAGCGTAGCCCTGCCTAGCACAGATACGCAGTATTTT CASSVALPSTDTQYF TRBJ2-3 TRBV9 NA NA
TGTGCCAGCACCTTACGTACGGGGGCTCAAGAGACCCAGTACTTC CASTLRTGAQETQYF TRBJ2-5 TRBV5-4 NA NA